Listed below are T cell receptor beta chains from one sample, sequenced in a study of T cells after yellow fever vaccination. TCRdb re-derived calls from the 5' RACE reads in MiXCR, one entry per CDR3 protein. The sample comprises 310,000 or so distinct CDR3 sequences, around 7% of which are singletons, and around 17% rests with the top ten. This specimen consisted of PBMCs, obtained 45 days after the first yellow fever vaccination. These receptors came from a man between 18 and 29 years old who received the YFV17D yellow fever vaccine. Both conserved end residues are part of each CDR3. A D gene is named only where the DNA matches it firmly. Some rows mark clone size as missing; the rest say once, few, many or name a class of expanded clone.

J | size | V | D | CDR3 | DNA
TRBJ1-1 | few | TRBV7-9 | . | CASSQRIGAGAFF | TGTGCCAGCAGCCAAAGGATCGGGGCCGGAGCTTTCTTT
TRBJ2-5 | . | TRBV20-1 | TRBD2 | CSATGTSGGAGTQYF | TGCAGTGCCACCGGGACTAGCGGGGGGGCGGGGACCCAGTACTTC
TRBJ2-2 | many | TRBV11-2 | TRBD2 | CASWGGLALTGELFF | TGTGCCAGCTGGGGGGGACTAGCGCTCACCGGGGAGCTGTTTTTT
TRBJ2-7 | . | TRBV19 | . | CASRGTQYEQYF | TGTGCCAGTAGGGGGACCCAATACGAGCAGTACTTC
TRBJ2-1 | many | TRBV9 | . | CASSRRGGNEQFF | TGTGCCAGCAGTCGAAGGGGGGGCAATGAGCAGTTCTTC
TRBJ2-5 | many | TRBV7-7 | . | CASSLWGLETQYF | TGTGCTAGCAGCTTGTGGGGGTTGGAGACCCAGTACTTC
TRBJ2-1 | few | TRBV7-2 | . | CASSFTGRPYNEQFF | TGTGCCAGCAGCTTTACGGGGAGGCCCTACAATGAGCAGTTCTTC
TRBJ2-7 | many | TRBV5-1 | TRBD2 | CASSLIEAGTYEQYF | TGCGCCAGCAGCTTGATAGAAGCGGGGACGTACGAGCAGTACTTC
TRBJ2-3 | few | TRBV7-2 | . | CASSLRHGPDTQYF | TGTGCCAGCAGCTTAAGGCATGGACCAGATACGCAGTATTTT
TRBJ2-2 | . | TRBV10-2 | . | CASSAEYRAEGGELFF | TGCGCCAGCAGTGCCGAATACAGGGCGGAAGGCGGGGAGCTGTTTTTT
TRBJ2-6 | many | TRBV5-1 | . | CASWGRLAGANVLTF | TGCGCCAGCTGGGGCAGGCTCGCTGGGGCCAACGTCCTGACTTTC
TRBJ2-7 | few | TRBV7-2 | TRBD1 | CASSLLGTGLSYEQYF | TGTGCCAGCAGCTTACTAGGGACAGGGTTGTCCTACGAGCAGTACTTC
TRBJ1-4 | many | TRBV12-3/TRBV12-4 | . | CASSPPGVEGEKLFF | TGTGCCAGCAGTCCTCCAGGGGTTGAGGGTGAAAAACTGTTTTTT
TRBJ1-2 | . | TRBV5-1 | . | CASREGLGYTF | TGCGCCAGCAGAGAGGGACTCGGCTACACCTTC
TRBJ2-1 | . | TRBV30 | . | CAWSFGQINNEQFF | TGTGCCTGGAGTTTCGGGCAGATTAACAATGAGCAGTTCTTC
TRBJ2-3 | many | TRBV5-1 | TRBD2 | CASSSHSGGGLTDTQYF | TGCGCCAGCAGCTCGCATAGCGGGGGGGGACTCACAGATACGCAGTATTTT
TRBJ2-7 | many | TRBV10-2 | . | CASSRRETYEQYF | TGCGCCAGTTCTAGGCGGGAAACCTACGAGCAGTACTTC